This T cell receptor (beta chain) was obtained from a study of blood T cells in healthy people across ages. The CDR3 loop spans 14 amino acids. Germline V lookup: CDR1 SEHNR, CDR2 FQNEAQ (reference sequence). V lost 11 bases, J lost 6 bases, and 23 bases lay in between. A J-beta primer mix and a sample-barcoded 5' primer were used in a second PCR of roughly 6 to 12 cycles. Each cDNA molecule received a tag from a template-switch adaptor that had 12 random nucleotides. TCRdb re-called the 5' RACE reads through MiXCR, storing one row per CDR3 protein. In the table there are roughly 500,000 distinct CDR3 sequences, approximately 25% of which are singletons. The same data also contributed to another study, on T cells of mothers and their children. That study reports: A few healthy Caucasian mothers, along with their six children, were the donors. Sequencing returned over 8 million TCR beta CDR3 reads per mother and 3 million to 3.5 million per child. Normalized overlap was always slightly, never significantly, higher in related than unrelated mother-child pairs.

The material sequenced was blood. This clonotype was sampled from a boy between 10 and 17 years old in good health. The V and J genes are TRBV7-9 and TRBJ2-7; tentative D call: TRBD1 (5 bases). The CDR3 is CACNGALRIGEQYF. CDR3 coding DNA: TGTGCCTGCAATGGGGCACTACGGATCGGCGAGCAGTACTTC.